The 20 T cell receptor beta chains listed next were all sequenced from one sample in a study of shared clonotypes between healthy human individuals. Data came from immunoSEQ multiplex PCR; TCRdb stores just in-frame clones and leaves some out. Here the sample spans some 2.1 million clones, approximately 92% being singletons. Terminally differentiated effector memory CD45RA+ cells were excluded by CCR7 positive selection of CD45RO-negative cells. Sequencing input: naive CD8+ T cells from PBMCs. The receptors were sampled from a man between 18 and 29 years old in good health. Some clones in this sample may be carry-over from other donors' samples.

The chain has TRBV4-2 and TRBJ2-1; a possible D gene is TRBD2 (6 bases). The length of the CDR3 is 18 residues. V lost 7 bases, J lost 4 bases, and 26 bases lay in between. CDR1 and CDR2 (germline): LGHNA, YNFKEQ. CDR3: CASTTFSRASGRYNEQFF. CDR3 in DNA: TGTGCCAGCACCACCTTTTCCCGAGCGAGCGGGCGATACAATGAGCAGTTCTTC.

The J gene is TRBJ1-2, the V gene TRBV7-9; D possibly corresponds to TRBD1 (5 bases). The CDR3 consists of 17 residues. V was clipped by 4 bases and J by 4 bases, with 22 bases between them. CDR1 is SEHNR and CDR2 is FQNEAQ in the germline V gene (reference sequence). The CDR3 is CASSSTRRGELGYGYTF. As DNA, the CDR3 is TGTGCCAGCAGCTCGACACGGAGGGGAGAGCTAGGCTATGGCTACACCTTC.

The rearrangement uses TRBV28 and TRBJ1-5; D is unclear. V was shortened by 3 bases and J by 2 bases, with 17 bases between the two germline ends. The CDR3 extends over 17 amino acids. Germline V gives CDR1 MDHEN, CDR2 SYDVKM. Written as DNA, the CDR3 is TGTGCCAGCAGTTTTTTTCAGAAAGGTGGAGGCAATCAGCCCCAGCATTTT. Translation: CASSFFQKGGGNQPQHF.

The chain joins TRBV29-1 to TRBJ1-2; D possibly corresponds to TRBD1 (6 bases). Deletions cut 7 bases from V and 6 bases from J, with 18 bases between. The CDR3 loop spans 13 amino acids. Looked up from germline, CDR1 is SQVTM and CDR2 is ANQGSEA. The CDR3 DNA sequence: TGCAGCGCCAGGGGATTAGTACGTAATGGCTACACCTTC. This gives the protein CSARGLVRNGYTF.

The CDR3 bases are TGTGCCAGCAGCTTAGTCCTCCCCGGGGACACCATATATTTT. It encodes CASSLVLPGDTIYF. The chain links TRBV7-9 to TRBJ1-3, with D unresolved. Per germline, CDR1 SEHNR and CDR2 FQNEAQ (reference sequence). The V end lost 1 base, the J end lost 8 bases, and 12 bases lay between the germline ends. The CDR3 spans 14 residues.

The chain has TRBV4-1 and TRBJ1-5; 9 bases agree with TRBD1. This CDR3 is built from 16 residues. Per the germline V gene, CDR1 is MGHRA and CDR2 is YSYEKL. The V and J ends lost 2 bases and 3 bases, in that order; junction bases with no gene match: 5. The CDR3 DNA follows: TGCGCCAGCAGCCAAAAAGGACAGGGGTCCAATCAGCCCCAGCATTTT. Encoded protein: CASSQKGQGSNQPQHF.

V is TRBV4-1 and J is TRBJ2-3; D might be TRBD2 (6 bases). The CDR3 has 14 residues. CDR1 is MGHRA and CDR2 is YSYEKL in the germline V gene. Trimming left V 3 bases short and J 2 bases short, with 9 bases between. CDR3 DNA sequence: TGCGCCAGCAGCCATGGAGGGAACACAGATACGCAGTATTTT. It translates to CASSHGGNTDTQYF.

This chain joins TRBV30 and TRBJ1-1; D remains unclear. The CDR3 spans 13 residues. Germline V gene data show CDR1 as GTSNPN and CDR2 as SVGIG (reference sequence). The ends were cut back, 4 bases at V and 6 bases at J, with 15 bases in the middle. The CDR3 DNA reads as TGTGCCTGGACCAGGAGGGAGGTGGCTGAAGCTTTCTTT. It specifies CAWTRREVAEAFF.

Of note for this clone: The sample has other DNA sequences that encode this CDR3 too. The rearrangement joins TRBV7-8 to TRBJ2-7, with unresolved D. Germline V gene lookup returns CDR1 SGHVS and CDR2 FQNEAQ. Trimming took 0 bases from V and 0 from J, leaving 3 bases between them. The CDR3 spans 13 residues. This CDR3 is CASSLADSYEQYF. For the CDR3, the DNA is TGTGCCAGCAGCTTAGCAGACTCCTACGAGCAGTACTTC.

This rearrangement joins TRBV7-2 to TRBJ2-2, with 8 bases identical to TRBD1. The CDR3 loop spans 16 amino acids. The V gene end was trimmed by 4 bases and the J gene end by 5 bases; junction bases not matched to a gene: 9. Germline loops: CDR1 SGHTA, CDR2 FQGNSA. The CDR3 loop reads CASSSHAGGSTGELFF. The CDR3, as DNA: TGTGCCAGCAGCTCCCATGCAGGGGGCTCGACCGGGGAGCTGTTTTTT.

The chain employs TRBV7-6 and TRBJ2-4; D gene uncertain. The CDR3 consists of 15 residues. Germline V gene lookup returns CDR1 SGHVS and CDR2 FNYEAQ. The ends were cut back, 5 bases at V and 9 bases at J, with 20 bases in the middle. CDR3 in DNA: TGTGCCAGCAGCGCGCAAAGTACTGGGGAAGGCATTCAGTACTTC. Its protein is CASSAQSTGEGIQYF.

The chain is built from TRBV11-2 and TRBJ1-1, with TRBD1 matching 9 bases. CDR3 size: 14 residues. The V gene's germline CDR1 is SGHAT and CDR2 FQNNGV. Unmatched junction bases numbered 5, after V lost 5 bases and J lost 4 bases. The CDR3 bases are TGTGCCAGCAGCACCCAGACAGGGGGCACTGAAGCTTTCTTT. The encoded protein is CASSTQTGGTEAFF.

In DNA, the CDR3 is TGTGCCAGCAGCCTAAGGGAGGACCCCCCGGGCACTGAAGCTTTCTTT. Its protein product is CASSLREDPPGTEAFF. This sequence joins TRBV16 and TRBJ1-1; D uncertain. Germline V CDR1 and CDR2: KGHSY, FQNENV. The length of the CDR3 is 16 residues. Trimming took off 4 bases at V and 4 bases at J, with 19 bases between the two ends.

This rearrangement joins TRBV15 to TRBJ1-5; D ambiguous. There are 15 residues in the CDR3. The ends were cut back, 1 base at V and 5 bases at J, with 12 bases in the middle. Looked up from germline, CDR1 is LNHNV and CDR2 is YYDKDF (reference sequence). Written as DNA, the CDR3 is TGTGCCACCAGCAGAGTGGGAGGAGTCTATCAGCCCCAGCATTTT. Amino acid sequence: CATSRVGGVYQPQHF.

V and J are TRBV21-1 and TRBJ1-4; the table's D call, TRBD1, has no DNA check behind it. TRBV21-1 represents a pseudogene. The CDR3 covers 15 residues. Written as DNA, the CDR3 is TGTGCCAGCAGCAAAGACGGACAGGCGAATGAAAAACTGTTTTTT. Translated, it gives CASSKDGQANEKLFF.

V and J are TRBV7-6 and TRBJ1-6, with TRBD1 matching 12 bases. The CDR3 consists of 19 residues. The germline V gene encodes CDR1 SGHVS and CDR2 FNYEAQ. The trim removed 5 bases at V and 3 bases at J, leaving 11 bases unmatched. This CDR3 is CASSARDRGPQIYNSPLHF. The CDR3, as DNA: TGTGCCAGCAGCGCCCGGGACAGGGGGCCCCAAATCTATAATTCACCCCTCCACTTT.

V gene TRBV19 combines with J gene TRBJ2-2; 11 bases map to TRBD2. V was pared by 9 bases and J by 2 bases, with 8 bases of the junction left unmatched. This CDR3 is 16 amino acids long. CDR1 and CDR2 (germline): LNHDA, SQIVND (reference sequence). In DNA, the CDR3 is TGTGCCAGCTCATGGGGACTAGCGGTTAACACCGGGGAGCTGTTTTTT. Translation gives CASSWGLAVNTGELFF.

This chain uses TRBV7-9 with TRBJ2-1; TRBD2 matches 7 bases. CDR1 and CDR2 from the germline V gene are SEHNR and FQNEAQ (reference sequence). After removal of 5 bases from V and 4 bases from J, the junction contained 8 bases not matched to a gene. CDR3 length equals 15 residues. CDR3 sequence (DNA): TGTGCCAGCAGCCCACCTAGCGGACCTTACAATGAGCAGTTCTTC. Translating gives CASSPPSGPYNEQFF.

Concerning this clone: Other DNA sequences within the sample encode an identical CDR3. The gene calls are TRBV28 and TRBJ2-2, with D perhaps TRBD2 (5 bases). The CDR3 totals 13 residues. V lost 2 bases and J lost 6, with 7 bases in between. Per the germline V gene, CDR1 is MDHEN and CDR2 is SYDVKM. This chain's CDR3 is CASSLGESGELFF. The CDR3 DNA follows: TGTGCCAGCAGTTTAGGGGAGTCCGGGGAGCTGTTTTTT.

The chain couples TRBV28 to TRBJ1-4; D not resolved. This CDR3 comprises 14 residues. Germline-derived CDR1 and CDR2 are MDHEN and SYDVKM. V lost 6 bases and J lost 6, with 14 bases in between. The CDR3 sequence: CASSLIEGHEKLFF. The CDR3 DNA follows: TGTGCCAGCAGCCTAATAGAAGGACATGAAAAACTGTTTTTT.